This T cell receptor (beta chain) was recorded in a study of vaccination and CD4 T cells after COVID-19. Study in general: As their vaccination, participants received two doses of either BNT162b2 or mRNA-1273 vaccine. Whole-study findings and limits: Spike mono-reactivity applied to 304 of 307 vaccine-specific clones detected in convalescent patients.

Noted treatment: roughly 10-day PBMC culture with coronavirus spike peptide pools or control peptides (ViraFEST assay). The positive PCR dates, which preceded the US Alpha, Beta and Delta variants, fell between March and December 2020. Each well held 2 million or so PBMCs in IL-2 (10 IU/ml) medium with approximately 9.2 ug/ml peptide pools. A few counts support this clonotype. Its antigen is currently unknown. The J segment lost 6 bases and the V segment lost 6 bases, leaving 7 bases of the junction unmatched. The germline CDR1 and CDR2 sequences are SGHTA and FQGNSA. The CDR3 is 14 amino acids. Cultured CD4+ T-cell DNA underwent Oncomine TCR Beta short-read sequencing. TCRdb recomputed calls from the PCR reads with MiXCR, one row per CDR3 protein. The data contain about 12,000 distinct CDR3 sequences, roughly 60% of them singletons.

Sequenced input: CD4+ T cells from blood, cultured in vitro. This TCR derives from a human donor who had recovered from COVID-19. The chain couples TRBV7-2 to TRBJ2-2; TRBD2 matches 7 bases. DNA of the CDR3: TGTGCCAGCAGTGGGGAGGGTTATGCCGGGGAGCTGTTTTTT. The encoded protein is CASSGEGYAGELFF.